The sequence of this TCR beta chain was determined in a study of cytomegalovirus exposure and HLA in healthy donors. This CDR3 has 13 residues. Per the germline V gene, CDR1 is PRHDT and CDR2 is FYEKMQ (reference sequence). V lost 5 bases and J lost 4, with 11 bases in between. It was with 60 Vbeta and 13 Jbeta primers that the PCR ran. Here immunoSEQ multiplex PCR was the method, and the copy in TCRdb shows in-frame clones only, minus some. The sample records about 150,000 clones, 70% to 80% being singletons. The clonotype was recovered from a man aged 25 to 40 in good health and CMV-seronegative. The genes are TRBV13 and TRBJ1-1, with D perhaps TRBD1 (6 bases). The sample taken for sequencing was PBMCs. The chain's CDR3 is CASSETGVTEAFF. In DNA, the CDR3 is TGTGCCAGCAGCGAGACAGGTGTCACTGAAGCTTTCTTT.